Listed below are T cell receptor beta chains from one sample, sequenced in a study of shared clonotypes between healthy human individuals. TCRdb keeps only in-frame clones here, not all; method: immunoSEQ multiplex PCR. The sample holds 2,100,000 or so clones; under 97% are singletons and the top ten take roughly 0.13%. Sequencing was done on a sample of naive CD4+ T cells sorted from blood. These receptors were obtained from a man aged 18 to 29 in good health. CDR3s include the opening cysteine and the closing phenylalanine or tryptophan. The D gene is left open where the match is weak. The listing skips clone size in some rows; elsewhere it reads once, few, many or a size class.

d_call j_call clone_size v_call cdr3_nt cdr3_aa
NA TRBJ2-1 NA TRBV4-1 TGCGCCAGCAGATCAACAGGGTTGAGCTCCTACAATGAGCAGTTCTTC CASRSTGLSSYNEQFF
TRBD1 TRBJ1-6 NA TRBV19 TGTGCCAGTAGCTTGACAGGGGGTAATTCACCCCTCCACTTT CASSLTGGNSPLHF
NA TRBJ2-7 NA TRBV28 TGTGCCAGCACTAGCCCAGGGGACACCTACGAGCAGTACTTC CASTSPGDTYEQYF
TRBD1 TRBJ1-2 NA TRBV6-1 TGTGCCAGCACCCGGGACAGAGGGGGCTACACCTTC CASTRDRGGYTF
TRBD1 TRBJ1-4 NA TRBV5-1 TGCGCCAGCAGCAAGGGACAGGGTGGGGGAAAACTGTTTTTT CASSKGQGGGKLFF
NA TRBJ2-2 NA TRBV2 TGTGCCAGCACCGACACCGGGGAGCTGTTTTTT CASTDTGELFF
TRBD1 TRBJ2-2 NA TRBV2 TGTGCCAGCAGTGTTGGACAGGGGGTAACCGGGGAGCTGTTTTTT CASSVGQGVTGELFF
TRBD2 TRBJ2-1 NA TRBV4-1 TGCGCCAGCAGCCAAGATCCTAGCGGGGGGGTAATAGTGCAGTTCTTC CASSQDPSGGVIVQFF
TRBD1 TRBJ1-3 NA TRBV4-3 TGCGCCAGCAGCCAAGACGACAGGGCTGGAAACACCATATATTTT CASSQDDRAGNTIYF
TRBD1 TRBJ2-1 NA TRBV6-1 TGTGCCAGCAGTGAATATGGTCAGGGGGCGGGTAATGAGCAGTTCTTC CASSEYGQGAGNEQFF
NA TRBJ2-3 NA TRBV5-1 TGCGCCAGCAGCCCAGACAGTAGCACAGATACGCAGTATTTT CASSPDSSTDTQYF
NA TRBJ1-4 NA TRBV6-1 TGTGCCAGCCGCCCGAGGATTGCAACTAATGAAAAACTGTTTTTT CASRPRIATNEKLFF
NA TRBJ2-5 NA TRBV27 TGTGCCAGCAAGGAAAGGGGGACCCAAGAGACCCAGTACTTC CASKERGTQETQYF
NA TRBJ2-7 once TRBV5-1 TGCGCCAGCAAAACCCATGACACCTCCTACGAGCAGTACTTC CASKTHDTSYEQYF
NA TRBJ2-1 NA TRBV11-3 TGTGCCAGCAGCCGCACTAGCTACAATGAGCAGTTCTTC CASSRTSYNEQFF
TRBD2 TRBJ2-7 once TRBV7-9 TGTGCCAGCACAACAGGGACTAGCGGCTACGAGCAGTACTTC CASTTGTSGYEQYF
NA TRBJ1-4 once TRBV30 TGTGCCGGCGCGGCCCATGCGGGGGCTAATGAAAAACTGTTTTTT CAGAAHAGANEKLFF
NA TRBJ2-1 NA TRBV7-9 TGTGCCAGCAGCGTCAATGAGCAGTTCTTC CASSVNEQFF
TRBD2 TRBJ2-7 NA TRBV19 TGTGCCAGTAGTATAAGGCCCGGGACTAGCGGGAGTTCCTACGAGCAGTACTTC CASSIRPGTSGSSYEQYF
TRBD2 TRBJ2-3 NA TRBV2 TGTGCCAGCATTCCTCAAGGGACTAGCGGGAGTGGGGCGCAGTATTTT CASIPQGTSGSGAQYF
TRBD1 TRBJ1-3 NA TRBV6-5 TGTGCCACCGGACAGGGTTCCTTCGGAAACACCATATATTTT CATGQGSFGNTIYF
NA TRBJ1-6 few TRBV30 TGTGCCTGGAGTGCGGGGCAGGCAATAAATTCACCCCTCCACTTT CAWSAGQAINSPLHF